The 9 T cell receptor beta chains in this list originate from one sample, sequenced in a study of molecular identifiers for immune sequencing clone quantification. TCRdb recomputed calls from the PCR reads with MiXCR, one row per CDR3 protein. The repertoire holds about 640,000 distinct CDR3 sequences, roughly 21% seen once, with approximately 0.9% in the top ten. Sequenced input: naive CD8+ T cells from blood, with Jurkat cell RNA spiked in. Subset specified: FACS-sorted CD8+CD4-CCR7+CD45RA+ naive T cells. Receptors originate from a human donor in good health. Some libraries in this study had Jurkat cell RNA spiked in.

At least ten counts were recorded for this clonotype. This chain links TRBV6-2 or TRBV6-3 with TRBJ2-4; D remains ambiguous. Per the germline V gene, CDR1 is MNHEY and CDR2 is SVGEGT. Trimming left V 5 bases short and J 14 bases short, with 4 bases between. The CDR3 consists of 8 residues. The CDR3 sequence is CASSQKYF. CDR3 coding DNA: TGTGCCAGCAGTCAGAAGTACTTC.

The chain couples TRBV5-4 to TRBJ1-3; no clear D. The CDR3 contains 14 residues. Trimming took off 3 bases at V and 5 bases at J, with 12 bases between the two ends. The germline V gene encodes CDR1 SGHNT and CDR2 YYREEE (reference sequence). The CDR3 region has the DNA TGTGCCAGCAGCTCCCGGTTGGAGAGAAACACCATATATTTT. It specifies CASSSRLERNTIYF. The variable domain in full, with the rest retrieved from reference TRBV5-4 and TRBJ1-3, is ETGVTQSPTHLIKTRGQQVTLRCSSQSGHNTVSWYQQALGQGPQFIFQYYREEENGRGNFPPRFSGLQFPNYSSELNVNALELDDSALYLCASSSRLERNTIYFGEGSWLTVV.

V is TRBV20-1 and J is TRBJ1-2; D call uncertain. Germline values: CDR1 DFQATT, CDR2 SNEGSKA (reference sequence). Between the trimmed V and J ends, which lost 0 bases and 4 bases, there was a span of 9 bases. The CDR3 has 13 residues. The CDR3 sequence is CSARENSLYGYTF. The CDR3 DNA is TGCAGTGCTAGAGAAAACAGCCTCTATGGCTACACCTTC.

About this clonotype: Given a much more abundant clone one base away, this may be a read error. The chain joins TRBV7-9 to TRBJ2-7; no clear D. V was trimmed by 3 bases and J by 5 bases, leaving 14 bases between them. Germline V lookup: CDR1 SEHNR, CDR2 FQNEAQ (reference sequence). This CDR3 region has 14 residues. CDR3 sequence (DNA): TGTGCCAGCAGCTTCGCCGGGTCCACCCACGAGCAGTACTTC. This codes for CASSFAGSTHEQYF.

Ten or more counts support this clonotype. DNA of the CDR3: TGTGCCAGCAGTATTGCAGGGTTCGTAGCAGATACGCAGTATTTT. As protein: CASSIAGFVADTQYF. This chain joins TRBV7-2 and TRBJ2-3, with D perhaps matching TRBD1 (5 bases). In germline, CDR1 is SGHTA, CDR2 FQGNSA. Deletions cut 6 bases from V and 4 bases from J, with 17 bases between. CDR3 length: 15 residues.

This clonotype has a count of ten or more. The chain links TRBV7-8 to TRBJ2-1; 7 bases map to TRBD2. Germline trimming cut 3 bases from V and 8 bases from J; bases unmatched to any gene: 7. The germline CDR1 and CDR2 sequences are SGHVS and FQNEAQ. The CDR3 runs to 14 residues. The CDR3 bases are TGTGCCAGCAGCTTCGGACTAGGTAGGGATGAGCAGTTCTTC. As protein: CASSFGLGRDEQFF.

This clonotype was picked up many times. The V gene is TRBV6-5, the J gene TRBJ1-3; D is uncertain. Trimming took off 4 bases at V and 0 bases at J, with 4 bases between the two ends. The CDR3 has 13 residues. Germline values: CDR1 MNHEY, CDR2 SVGAGI. This CDR3 reads CASSSNSGNTIYF. In nucleotides, the CDR3 is TGTGCCAGCAGTTCGAACTCTGGAAACACCATATATTTT.

This clonotype was detected many times. This chain connects TRBV5-6 to TRBJ2-7, with no clear D. CDR3 length: 13 residues. Germline V gene sequence: CDR1 SGHDT, CDR2 YYEEEE. V was pared by 0 bases and J by 2 bases, with 6 bases between. This CDR3 reads CASSLEQPYEQYF. The DNA of the CDR3 is TGTGCCAGCAGCTTGGAACAGCCCTACGAGCAGTACTTC.

The chain employs TRBV19 and TRBJ1-5; D remains unclear. Deletions cut 0 bases from V and 5 bases from J, with 11 bases between. Germline lookup yields CDR1 LNHDA and CDR2 SQIVND (reference sequence). The CDR3 length is 15 residues. The CDR3: CASSIDSGGYQPQHF. As DNA, the CDR3 is TGTGCCAGTAGTATAGACTCGGGCGGATATCAGCCCCAGCATTTT.